Presented here are 11 T cell receptor beta chains from one specimen sequenced in a study of metastatic and nonmetastatic thyroid tumors. TCRdb ran MiXCR on the PCR reads. Of 15,000 to 20,000 clones in the sample, about 29% are singletons; the top ten hold 10% to 15%. There were no patients who had received any treatment before thyroid surgery. Sequenced material: tumor tissue. The origin of the receptors is a male donor with papillary thyroid cancer or a benign thyroid nodule (not recorded which). Some clones in this sample may be carry-over from other donors' samples.

This clone was seen a handful of times. The chain uses TRBV6-2 or TRBV6-3 and TRBJ2-6, with D possibly called TRBD1 or TRBD2 (5 bases each). V was cut by 2 bases and J by 0 bases, with 14 bases left in between. The germline V gene has CDR1 MNHEY and CDR2 SVGEGT. The CDR3 runs to 18 residues. CDR3 protein: CASSYRDLPVSGANVLTF. In DNA, the CDR3 is TGTGCCAGCAGTTACCGGGACCTCCCGGTCTCTGGGGCCAACGTCCTGACTTTC.

This clone has a count of ten or more. This CDR3 reads CASSLSAGEQFF. CDR3 DNA: TGTGCCAGCAGTTTGTCCGCGGGTGAGCAGTTCTTC. The chain combines TRBV6-2 or TRBV6-3 with TRBJ2-1, with a tentative D call TRBD2 (5 bases). This CDR3 spans 12 amino acids. The V end lost 4 bases, the J end lost 9 bases, and 10 bases lay between the germline ends. Germline loops: CDR1 MNHEY, CDR2 SVGEGT.

The CDR3 protein is CASSPRRGSYNEQFF. CDR3 coding DNA: TGCGCCAGCAGCCCCCGCAGGGGTTCTTACAATGAGCAGTTCTTC. The chain uses TRBV5-1 and TRBJ2-1; weak D call: TRBD1 (6 bases). The CDR3 covers 15 residues. The V gene's germline CDR1 is SGHRS and CDR2 YFSETQ. Trimming took off 4 bases at V and 4 bases at J, with 15 bases between the two ends.

For this clone: A much larger clone lies one base from this, so it may be a read error. The chain carries TRBV15 and TRBJ2-4; a weak D match, TRBD2 (7 bases). Trimming pared 7 bases from V and 7 bases from J, leaving 29 bases between. This CDR3 has 18 amino acids. The germline V gene has CDR1 LNHNV and CDR2 YYDKDF (reference sequence). CDR3 sequence (DNA): TGTGCCACCAAGCCTGTCGGTGGGGGGGGCGCGCCGGGGAACATTCAGTACTTC. Translating gives CATKPVGGGGAPGNIQYF.

The chain carries TRBV20-1 and TRBJ2-3, with 8 positions matching TRBD2. V shed 5 bases and J 1 base; nucleotides not matched to a gene: 20. Looked up from germline, CDR1 is DFQATT and CDR2 is SNEGSKA (reference sequence). This CDR3 is 19 amino acids long. CDR3: CSAPGDGTSGPRGTDTQYF. The CDR3, as DNA: TGCAGTGCTCCCGGCGATGGAACTAGCGGTCCCAGGGGCACAGATACGCAGTATTTT.

This clone was found many times. The gene calls are TRBV10-3 and TRBJ2-4, with 9 bases fitting TRBD2. J lost 4 bases, V lost 0 bases, and 1 base had no gene match. Germline lookup yields CDR1 ENHRY and CDR2 SYGVKD. This CDR3 spans 15 amino acids. The CDR3 bases are TGTGCCATCAGTGAGTCCCTAGCGGGGAAAAACATTCAGTACTTC. Protein sequence: CAISESLAGKNIQYF.

The rearrangement joins TRBV20-1 to TRBJ2-2; the D is unclear. V was shortened by 0 bases and J by 6 bases, with 5 bases between the two germline ends. This CDR3 is 12 amino acids long. Germline loops: CDR1 DFQATT, CDR2 SNEGSKA (reference sequence). Here the CDR3 reads CSARDQAGELFF. As DNA, the CDR3 is TGCAGTGCTAGAGATCAGGCCGGGGAGCTGTTTTTT.

This chain uses TRBV5-5 with TRBJ1-5, with 8 positions matching TRBD1. Trimming removed 3 bases from V and 1 base from J; junction bases left unmatched: 6. The CDR3 spans 16 residues. Germline CDR1 reads SGHKS; CDR2 reads YYEKEE (reference sequence). The CDR3 DNA sequence: TGTGCCAGCAGCTCCGGACAGGGTATGAGCAATCAGCCCCAGCATTTT. Protein: CASSSGQGMSNQPQHF.

In its sample, this clone was seen many times. The chain links TRBV20-1 to TRBJ2-1; TRBD2 matches 13 bases. CDR1 and CDR2 from the germline V gene are DFQATT and SNEGSKA (reference sequence). Unmatched junction bases numbered 4, after V lost 6 bases and J lost 5 bases. The length of the CDR3 is 14 residues. The CDR3 loop reads CSAAGLAGHNEQFF. The DNA of the CDR3 is TGCAGTGCCGCGGGACTAGCGGGACACAATGAGCAGTTCTTC.

Judged by abundance, this clone is medium-sized. The chain carries TRBV6-5 and TRBJ2-1, with 10 positions matching TRBD1. The CDR3 spans 15 residues. The V segment lost 1 base and the J segment 4 bases; nucleotides outside the gene matches: 1. In germline, CDR1 is MNHEY, CDR2 SVGAGI. CDR3 sequence: CASSYWTGGYNEQFF. Written as DNA, the CDR3 is TGTGCCAGCAGTTACTGGACAGGGGGGTACAATGAGCAGTTCTTC.

This chain uses TRBV6-1 with TRBJ2-3; no clear D. Deletions cut 2 bases from V and 6 bases from J, with 6 bases between. The CDR3 totals 12 residues. The germline CDR1 and CDR2 sequences are MNHNS and SASEGT. The DNA of the CDR3 is TGTGCCAGCAGTGAAAACTTTGATACGCAGTATTTT. Its translation is CASSENFDTQYF.